This TCR beta chain came from a study of blood T cell repertoires in COVID-19. Only in-frame clones appear in the TCRdb table, and some are missing; sequencing was by immunoSEQ multiplex PCR. Among about 170,000 clones listed, 82% were seen once. The length of the CDR3 is 14 residues. Germline values: CDR1 MNHEY, CDR2 SVGAGI. Trimming cost V 6 bases and J 4 bases, with 15 bases left between them. The receptor was isolated from a woman between 40 and 50 years old with COVID-19, enrolled during active disease. The V call is TRBV6-5, the J call TRBJ1-2, with D perhaps matching TRBD1 (5 bases). What was sequenced was peripheral blood. CDR3 sequence: CASSRGEPPYGYTF. The CDR3 DNA reads TGTGCCAGCAGCCGGGGGGAACCACCCTATGGCTACACCTTC.